This T cell receptor (beta chain) was obtained from a study of cytomegalovirus exposure and HLA in healthy donors. Findings and caveats of the study: CMV serostatus stood as the only immune exposure information on hand.

A note on this clone: Its antigen is unknown.

The CDR3 has 14 residues. Looked up from germline, CDR1 is LNHDA and CDR2 is SQIVND (reference sequence). The ends were cut back, 5 bases at V and 11 bases at J, with 19 bases in the middle. The primer mix had 60 Vbeta and 13 Jbeta primers. The data were produced by immunoSEQ multiplex PCR, yet TCRdb's version contains in-frame clones alone and is incomplete. The sample lists roughly 160,000 clones; 77% were seen once. The clonotype originates from a woman between 25 and 40 years old in good health and CMV-seronegative. The sequencing sample was made of PBMCs. The gene calls are TRBV19 and TRBJ1-5; tentative D call: TRBD1 (6 bases). The DNA for the CDR3 is TGTGCCAGTAGTTCGACAGGCCCCTGGGTAGCCCAGCATTTT. Translated: CASSSTGPWVAQHF.